A single sample is the source of the 23 T cell receptor beta chains below, sequenced in a study of cytomegalovirus exposure and HLA in healthy donors. The PCR used 60 Vbeta and 13 Jbeta primers. Generated by immunoSEQ multiplex PCR, the TCRdb table keeps only in-frame clones and is missing some. This table lists around 140,000 clones. The sample taken for sequencing was PBMCs. These receptor sequences come from a woman in her thirties or forties in good health and CMV-seronegative.

The chain is built from TRBV7-9 and TRBJ2-2; maybe TRBD2 (5 bases). This CDR3 contains 16 residues. V gave up 5 bases and J gave up 4 bases, with 17 bases separating them. CDR1 and CDR2 from the germline V gene are SEHNR and FQNEAQ (reference sequence). CDR3 nucleotides: TGTGCCAGCAGCCCCCGGGGAAGAAGGTCCACCGGGGAGCTGTTTTTT. Amino acids: CASSPRGRRSTGELFF.

The chain recombines TRBV19 with TRBJ2-5, with TRBD2 matching over 9 bases. The CDR3 spans 16 residues. V gave up 2 bases and J gave up 2 bases; unmatched junction bases: 6. Per the germline V gene, CDR1 is LNHDA and CDR2 is SQIVND (reference sequence). In DNA form, the CDR3 reads TGTGCCAGTAGTATATCCCAGCGGGGGGATCAAGAGACCCAGTACTTC. It yields the protein CASSISQRGDQETQYF. The whole variable domain, remainder taken from reference TRBV19 and TRBJ2-5, is DGGITQSPKYLFRKEGQNVTLSCEQNLNHDAMYWYRQDPGQGLRLIYYSQIVNDFQKGDIAEGYSVSREKKESFPLTVTSAQKNPTAFYLCASSISQRGDQETQYFGPGTRLLVL.

The gene calls are TRBV15 and TRBJ2-3; possible D gene TRBD2, 5 bases. Germline V gives CDR1 LNHNV, CDR2 YYDKDF (reference sequence). Trimming left V 0 bases short and J 4 bases short, with 8 bases between. This CDR3 has 14 amino acids. This CDR3 is CATSRDVSADTQYF. For the CDR3, the DNA is TGTGCCACCAGCAGAGATGTTAGCGCAGATACGCAGTATTTT.

This chain links TRBV28 with TRBJ2-2, with D hard to call. Trimming removed 10 bases at V and 5 bases at J, with 11 bases between. The CDR3 covers 12 residues. Germline V lookup: CDR1 MDHEN, CDR2 SYDVKM. The CDR3 nucleotides read TGTGCCACCCCTGGAGTGACCGGGGAGCTGTTTTTT. Protein sequence: CATPGVTGELFF.

Concerning this clone itself: Compared with germline, one end of the junction differs, possibly owing to a read error. V usage is TRBV7-9 and J usage is TRBJ1-6; D is unclear. CDR3 length: 15 residues. The germline V gene encodes CDR1 SEHNR and CDR2 FQNEAQ (reference sequence). CDR3 bases: TGTGCCAGCAGTTTAGGTAGCTCCTATAATTCACCCCTCCACTTT. Translated: CASSLGSSYNSPLHF.

J is TRBJ2-3 and V is TRBV5-1; 7 bases line up with TRBD1. Unmatched junction bases numbered 3, after V lost 4 bases and J lost 4 bases. This CDR3 contains 13 residues. CDR1 and CDR2 (germline): SGHRS, YFSETQ. This CDR3 is CASSKQGSDTQYF. DNA of the CDR3: TGCGCCAGCAGCAAACAGGGGTCAGATACGCAGTATTTT.

The chain recombines TRBV6-5 with TRBJ2-5, with 7 bases aligning to TRBD2. V lost 5 bases to trimming and J lost 1 base; unmatched junction nucleotides: 7. Germline V CDR1 and CDR2: MNHEY, SVGAGI. The CDR3 is 15 residues long. The CDR3 region has the DNA TGTGCCAGCAGTATAACCGGGACTACCCAAGAGACCCAGTACTTC. Its protein is CASSITGTTQETQYF.

A word on this clone: Given the absence of the conserved phenylalanine or tryptophan at the CDR3 end, a read error is likely. The chain recombines TRBV5-1 with TRBJ1-2, with 8 bases lining up with TRBD1. CDR3 length: 16 amino acids. The J segment lost 7 bases and the V segment lost 4 bases, leaving 15 bases of the junction unmatched. Germline V gene sequence: CDR1 SGHRS, CDR2 YFSETQ. The CDR3 protein is CASSPRDRTIPAGYTL. DNA of the CDR3: TGCGCCAGCAGCCCACGGGACAGGACCATTCCCGCTGGCTACACCCTC.

J is TRBJ1-3 and V is TRBV7-2; D remains unclear. This CDR3 region has 16 residues. CDR1 is SGHTA, CDR2 FQGNSA, per germline. V was clipped by 2 bases and J by 1 base, with 12 bases between them. The CDR3 reads CASSLWAVGSGNTIYF. CDR3 coding DNA: TGTGCCAGCAGCTTATGGGCAGTTGGTTCTGGAAACACCATATATTTT.

The genes are TRBV19 and TRBJ1-2; D is uncertain. Germline V gene lookup returns CDR1 LNHDA and CDR2 SQIVND (reference sequence). V lost 5 bases and J lost 0, with 10 bases in between. The CDR3 is 14 amino acids. Here the CDR3 reads CASSAQNTNYGYTF. The CDR3 nucleotides read TGTGCCAGTAGTGCCCAGAATACTAACTATGGCTACACCTTC.

This chain uses TRBV6-1 with TRBJ1-6; TRBD1 matches 8 bases. Per the germline V gene, CDR1 is MNHNS and CDR2 is SASEGT. The CDR3 totals 17 residues. Unmatched junction bases numbered 9, after V lost 2 bases and J lost 6 bases. For the CDR3, the DNA is TGTGCCAGCAGTGAAAGTTTTAGGACAGGGTTTAATTCACCCCTCCACTTT. This gives the protein CASSESFRTGFNSPLHF.

The chain employs TRBV7-3 and TRBJ1-1; D not resolved. Trimming stripped 0 bases from V and 1 base from J, with 12 bases between. The CDR3 is 16 amino acids. Germline CDR1 is SGHTA and CDR2 is FQGTGA. CDR3 sequence (DNA): TGTGCCAGCAGCTTAACCTCCCAGACACGGAACACTGAAGCTTTCTTT. Residues: CASSLTSQTRNTEAFF.

This chain connects TRBV6-5 to TRBJ2-3; D is possibly TRBD1 (5 bases). Looked up from germline, CDR1 is MNHEY and CDR2 is SVGAGI. V was trimmed by 6 bases and J by 5 bases, leaving 15 bases between them. CDR3 length: 14 amino acids. CDR3 in amino acids: CASRITGSQDTQYF. CDR3 nucleotide sequence: TGTGCCAGCAGGATTACAGGCAGCCAAGATACGCAGTATTTT.

The chain carries TRBV29-1 and TRBJ1-2; D uncertain. CDR3 length equals 12 residues. V shed 7 bases and J shed 8 bases, with 17 bases lying between them. Germline CDR1 reads SQVTM; CDR2 reads ANQGSEA. The CDR3 protein is CSAGDPWRGYTF. CDR3 in DNA: TGCAGCGCCGGGGATCCCTGGAGGGGCTACACCTTC.

The chain links TRBV21-1 to TRBJ2-7; the table's D call of TRBD1 was not tested on the DNA. TRBV21-1 counts as a pseudogene. CDR3 length: 14 amino acids. The CDR3 is CASSIYRGPPEQYV. The CDR3 DNA follows: TGTGCCAGCAGCATATACAGGGGGCCCCCCGAGCAGTACGTC.

For this clone: The junction does not match germline at one end; this may be a read error. V usage is TRBV6-1 and J usage is TRBJ2-1, with 8 bases aligning to TRBD2. The length of the CDR3 is 11 residues. Germline-derived CDR1 and CDR2 are MNHNS and SASEGT. In DNA form, the CDR3 reads TGTGCCAGCAGTGAACGGGGGGGGAGGGTCTTC. Its translation: CASSERGGRVF.

A note on this clone: This same CDR3 is encoded by further DNA sequences in the sample. V usage is TRBV2 and J usage is TRBJ1-5; TRBD1 agrees at 11 bases. CDR1 is SNHLY, CDR2 FYNNEI, per germline. V shed 5 bases and J 1 base; nucleotides not matched to a gene: 1. The CDR3 has 15 amino acids. The CDR3: CASSRDRGSNQPQHF. The DNA for the CDR3 is TGTGCCAGCAGTCGGGACAGGGGGAGCAATCAGCCCCAGCATTTT.

This chain links TRBV7-2 with TRBJ1-2; a weak D match, TRBD1 (6 bases). The germline V gene has CDR1 SGHTA and CDR2 FQGNSA. V lost 0 bases to trimming and J lost 6 bases, with 14 bases between them. The CDR3 has 15 residues. The CDR3 region is CASSLAPTGWNGYTF. DNA of the CDR3: TGTGCCAGCAGCTTAGCCCCCACAGGGTGGAATGGCTACACCTTC.

The chain is built from TRBV4-1 and TRBJ1-3; D unclear. The CDR3 extends over 16 amino acids. Germline CDR1 reads MGHRA; CDR2 reads YSYEKL. Trimming shortened V by 1 base and J by 2 bases, and 12 bases separated the two germline ends. The CDR3 loop is CASSQGGQVAGNTIYF. The CDR3 DNA reads as TGCGCCAGCAGCCAAGGAGGGCAGGTGGCTGGAAACACCATATATTTT.

The V call is TRBV6-4, the J call TRBJ2-5; a weak D match, TRBD2 (6 bases). Germline V gene sequence: CDR1 MRHNA, CDR2 SNTAGT. Between the trimmed V and J ends, which lost 3 bases and 0 bases, there was a span of 8 bases. The CDR3 runs 14 residues. CDR3 loop: CASSETGDQETQYF. CDR3 bases: TGTGCCAGCAGTGAGACGGGAGACCAAGAGACCCAGTACTTC.

The gene calls are TRBV7-9 and TRBJ1-1, with a tentative D call TRBD1 (6 bases). V shed 5 bases and J shed 8 bases, with 12 bases lying between them. Germline V gives CDR1 SEHNR, CDR2 FQNEAQ (reference sequence). This CDR3 has 12 amino acids. CDR3 in amino acids: CASSATGFEAFF. CDR3 nucleotide sequence: TGTGCCAGCAGCGCGACAGGCTTCGAAGCTTTCTTT.

Details on this clone: One end of the junction fails to match germline, which may point to a read error. CDR3 DNA: TGCGCCAGCAGTTTGGGGGGGGAGACTGAAGCTTTCTTT. The encoded protein is CASSLGGETEAFF. The J gene is TRBJ1-1, the V gene TRBV5-1, with D tentatively TRBD1 (5 bases). Per germline, CDR1 SGHRS and CDR2 YFSETQ. The CDR3 runs 13 residues.

The chain employs TRBV6-1 and TRBJ2-1; 10 bases agree with TRBD2. Germline values: CDR1 MNHNS, CDR2 SASEGT. V lost 10 bases to trimming and J lost 3 bases; unmatched junction nucleotides: 3. The CDR3 loop spans 13 amino acids. This CDR3 is CAIRTSGYNEQFF. The CDR3 DNA follows: TGTGCCATCAGGACTAGCGGCTACAATGAGCAGTTCTTC.